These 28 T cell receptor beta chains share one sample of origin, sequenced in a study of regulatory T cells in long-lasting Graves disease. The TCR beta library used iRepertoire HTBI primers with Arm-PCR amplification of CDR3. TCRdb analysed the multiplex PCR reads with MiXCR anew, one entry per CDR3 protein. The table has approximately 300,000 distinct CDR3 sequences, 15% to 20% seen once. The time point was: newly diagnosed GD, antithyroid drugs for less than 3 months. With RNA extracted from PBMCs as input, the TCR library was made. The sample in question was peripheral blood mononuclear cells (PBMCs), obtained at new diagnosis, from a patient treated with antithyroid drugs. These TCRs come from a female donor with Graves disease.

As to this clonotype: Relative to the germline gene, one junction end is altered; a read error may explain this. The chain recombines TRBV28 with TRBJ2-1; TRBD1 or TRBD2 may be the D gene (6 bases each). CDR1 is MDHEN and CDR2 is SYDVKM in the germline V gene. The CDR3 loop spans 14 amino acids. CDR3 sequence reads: CASTLGGSYNEQFF. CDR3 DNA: TGTGCCAGCACTTTAGGGGGGTCCTACAATGAGCAGTTCTTC.

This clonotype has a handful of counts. CDR3 residues: CAIRSQGAEQETQYF. The CDR3 DNA follows: TGTGCCATCAGATCACAGGGGGCTGAACAAGAGACCCAGTACTTC. The chain recombines TRBV10-3 with TRBJ2-5; 9 nucleotides align to TRBD1. The V gene's germline CDR1 is ENHRY and CDR2 SYGVKD. V lost 6 bases, J lost 2 bases, and 7 bases stayed unmatched. This CDR3 is 15 amino acids long.

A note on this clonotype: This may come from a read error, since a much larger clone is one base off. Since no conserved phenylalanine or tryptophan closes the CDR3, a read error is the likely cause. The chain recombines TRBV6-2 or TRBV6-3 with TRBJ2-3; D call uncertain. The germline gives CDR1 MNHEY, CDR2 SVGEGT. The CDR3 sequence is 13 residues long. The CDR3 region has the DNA TGTGCCAGCAGTCACTCTCCGAGGGATACGCAGTATCTT. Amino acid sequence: CASSHSPRDTQYL.

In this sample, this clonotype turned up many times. The CDR3 loop is CASSLVYRGRRYYEQYF. In DNA form, the CDR3 reads TGTGCCAGCAGCTTAGTCTACAGGGGGCGCAGGTACTACGAGCAGTACTTC. The gene calls are TRBV11-2 and TRBJ2-7; 9 nucleotides agree with TRBD1. CDR1 SGHAT and CDR2 FQNNGV come from the germline V gene. The J segment lost 3 bases and the V segment lost 1 base, leaving 10 bases of the junction unmatched. CDR3 length: 17 amino acids.

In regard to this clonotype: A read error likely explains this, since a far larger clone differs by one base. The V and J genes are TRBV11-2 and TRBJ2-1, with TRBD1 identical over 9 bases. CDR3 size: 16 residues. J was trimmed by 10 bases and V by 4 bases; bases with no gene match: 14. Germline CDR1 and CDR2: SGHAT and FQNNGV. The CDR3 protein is CASSSLGTGHPYEQFF. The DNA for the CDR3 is TGTGCCAGCAGCTCCCTAGGGACAGGGCACCCCTACGAGCAGTTCTTC.

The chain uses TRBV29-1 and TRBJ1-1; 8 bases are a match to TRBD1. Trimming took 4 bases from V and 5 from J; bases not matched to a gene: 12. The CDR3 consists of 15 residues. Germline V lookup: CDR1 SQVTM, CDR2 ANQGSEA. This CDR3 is CSVGQSGQGVTEAFF. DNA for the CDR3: TGCAGCGTTGGACAAAGCGGACAGGGAGTGACTGAAGCTTTCTTT.

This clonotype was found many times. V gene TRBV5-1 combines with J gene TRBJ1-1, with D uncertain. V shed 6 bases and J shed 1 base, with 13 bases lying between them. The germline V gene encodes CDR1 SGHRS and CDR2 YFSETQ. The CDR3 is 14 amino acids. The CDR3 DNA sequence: TGCGCCAGCAAGGTAGGAGAAGAGAACACTGAAGCTTTCTTT. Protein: CASKVGEENTEAFF.

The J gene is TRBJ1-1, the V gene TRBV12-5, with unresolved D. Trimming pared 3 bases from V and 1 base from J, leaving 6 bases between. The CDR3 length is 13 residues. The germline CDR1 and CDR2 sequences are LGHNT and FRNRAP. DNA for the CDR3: TGTGCTAGTGGTTTATCGCCGAACACTGAAGCTTTCTTT. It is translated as CASGLSPNTEAFF.

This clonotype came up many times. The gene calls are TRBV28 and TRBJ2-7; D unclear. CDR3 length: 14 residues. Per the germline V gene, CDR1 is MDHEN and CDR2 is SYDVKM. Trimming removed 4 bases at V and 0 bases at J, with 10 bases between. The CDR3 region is CASSSGFSSYEQYF. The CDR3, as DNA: TGTGCCAGCAGTTCCGGCTTCAGCTCCTACGAGCAGTACTTC.

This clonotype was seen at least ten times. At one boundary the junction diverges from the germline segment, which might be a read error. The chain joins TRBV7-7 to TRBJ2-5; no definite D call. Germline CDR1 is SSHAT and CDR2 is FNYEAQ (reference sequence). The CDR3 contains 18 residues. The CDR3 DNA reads TGTGCTAGCAGCTCCAAAACCGCCGAGGACGTCACCCAAGAGACCCAGTACTTC. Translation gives CASSSKTAEDVTQETQYF. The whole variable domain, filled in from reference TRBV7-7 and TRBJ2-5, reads GAGVSQSPRYKVTKRGQDVTLRCDPISSHATLYWYQQALGQGPEFLTYFNYEAQPDKSGLPSDRFSAERPEGSISTLTIQRTEQRDSAMYRCASSSKTAEDVTQETQYFGPGTRLLVL.

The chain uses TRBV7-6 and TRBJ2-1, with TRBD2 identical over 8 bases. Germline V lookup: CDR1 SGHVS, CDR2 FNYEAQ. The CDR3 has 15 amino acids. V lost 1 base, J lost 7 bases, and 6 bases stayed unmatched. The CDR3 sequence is CASSLGSGGGNEQFF. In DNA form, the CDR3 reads TGTGCCAGCAGCTTAGGCTCGGGGGGGGGGAATGAGCAGTTCTTC.

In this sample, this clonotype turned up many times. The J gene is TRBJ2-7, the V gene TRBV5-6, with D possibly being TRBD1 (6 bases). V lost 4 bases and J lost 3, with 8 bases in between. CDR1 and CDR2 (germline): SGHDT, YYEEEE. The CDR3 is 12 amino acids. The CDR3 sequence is CASSRTDYEQYF. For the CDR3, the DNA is TGTGCCAGCAGCCGGACAGACTACGAGCAGTACTTC.

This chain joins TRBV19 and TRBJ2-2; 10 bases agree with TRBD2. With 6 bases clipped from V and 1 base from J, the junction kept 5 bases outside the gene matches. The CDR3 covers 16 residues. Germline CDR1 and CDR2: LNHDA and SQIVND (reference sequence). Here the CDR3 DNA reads TGTGCCAGTAGGCCAACTAGCGGGGTGAACACCGGGGAGCTGTTTTTT. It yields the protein CASRPTSGVNTGELFF.

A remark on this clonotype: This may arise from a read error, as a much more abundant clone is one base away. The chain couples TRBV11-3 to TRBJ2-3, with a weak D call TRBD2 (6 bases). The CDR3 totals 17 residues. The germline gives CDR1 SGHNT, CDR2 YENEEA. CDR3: CASSPTPPGLSTDTQDF. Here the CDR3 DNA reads TGTGCCAGCAGCCCGACACCTCCGGGACTCAGCACAGATACGCAGGATTTT. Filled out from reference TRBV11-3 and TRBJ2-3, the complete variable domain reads EAGVVQSPRYKIIEKKQPVAFWCNPISGHNTLYWYLQNLGQGPELLIRYENEEAVDDSQLPKDRFSAERLKGVDSTLKIQPAELGDSAVYLCASSPTPPGLSTDTQDFGPGTRLTVL.

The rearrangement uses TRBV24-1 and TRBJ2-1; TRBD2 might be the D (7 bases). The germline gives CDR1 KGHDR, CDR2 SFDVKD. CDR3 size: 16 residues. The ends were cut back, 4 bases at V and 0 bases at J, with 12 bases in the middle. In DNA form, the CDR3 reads TGTGCCACCAGTGACTTCGCGGGGGCCTCCTACAATGAGCAGTTCTTC. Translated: CATSDFAGASYNEQFF.

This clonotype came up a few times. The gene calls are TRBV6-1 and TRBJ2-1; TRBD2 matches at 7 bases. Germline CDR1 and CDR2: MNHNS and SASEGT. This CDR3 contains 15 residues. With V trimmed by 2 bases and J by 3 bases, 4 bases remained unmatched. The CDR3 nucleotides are TGTGCCAGCAGTGAACTAGCGGAAGGCTACAATGAGCAGTTCTTC. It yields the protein CASSELAEGYNEQFF.

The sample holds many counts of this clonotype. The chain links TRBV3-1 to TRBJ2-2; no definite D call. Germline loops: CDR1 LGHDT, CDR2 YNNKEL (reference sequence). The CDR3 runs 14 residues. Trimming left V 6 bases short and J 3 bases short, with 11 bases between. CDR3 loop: CASSPLVDTGELFF. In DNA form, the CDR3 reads TGTGCCAGCAGTCCCCTAGTGGACACCGGGGAGCTGTTTTTT.

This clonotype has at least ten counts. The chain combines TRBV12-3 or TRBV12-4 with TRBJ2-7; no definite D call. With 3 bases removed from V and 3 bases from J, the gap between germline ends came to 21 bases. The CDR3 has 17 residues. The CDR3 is CASSFARDGLDLYEQYF. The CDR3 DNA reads TGTGCCAGCAGTTTTGCCCGAGACGGGTTGGACCTCTACGAGCAGTACTTC.

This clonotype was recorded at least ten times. The CDR3 region has the DNA TGTGCCACCAGTGATCTTTCAGGGGGTGACACCGGGGAGCTGTTTTTT. Protein product: CATSDLSGGDTGELFF. The V call is TRBV24-1, the J call TRBJ2-2, with 7 bases matching TRBD1. Per germline, CDR1 KGHDR and CDR2 SFDVKD. V was clipped by 3 bases and J by 3 bases; unmatched bases: 6. The CDR3 is made up of 16 amino acids.

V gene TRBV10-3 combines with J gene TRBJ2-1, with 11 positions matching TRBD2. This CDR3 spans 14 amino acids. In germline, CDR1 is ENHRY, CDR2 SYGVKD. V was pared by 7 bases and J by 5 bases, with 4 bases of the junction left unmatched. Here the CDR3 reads CAITPGLADNEQFF. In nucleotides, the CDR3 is TGTGCCATCACTCCGGGACTAGCGGACAATGAGCAGTTCTTC.

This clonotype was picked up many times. CDR3 in DNA: TGCAGTGCCGAGGGGGGGGACGGTCTTAGGGGTTTCTTT. Its translation is CSAEGGDGLRGFF. The rearrangement uses TRBV20-1 and TRBJ1-1, with D possibly being TRBD1 (6 bases). The CDR3 runs to 13 residues. Trimming pared 6 bases from V and 13 bases from J, leaving 24 bases between. Germline V lookup: CDR1 DFQATT, CDR2 SNEGSKA (reference sequence).

CDR3 loop: CAWSVGGGVGDTQYF. In DNA, the CDR3 is TGTGCCTGGAGTGTGGGCGGGGGGGTCGGTGATACGCAGTATTTT. The gene calls are TRBV30 and TRBJ2-3; 9 bases line up with TRBD2. CDR3 size: 15 residues. Trimming took 0 bases from V and 6 from J; bases not matched to a gene: 7. Germline V gene data show CDR1 as GTSNPN and CDR2 as SVGIG (reference sequence). Drawing the rest from reference TRBV30 and TRBJ2-3, the complete variable domain is SQTIHQWPATLVQPVGSPLSLECTVEGTSNPNLYWYRQAAGRGLQLLFYSVGIGQISSEVPQNLSASRPQDRQFILSSKKLLLSDSGFYLCAWSVGGGVGDTQYFGPGTRLTVL.

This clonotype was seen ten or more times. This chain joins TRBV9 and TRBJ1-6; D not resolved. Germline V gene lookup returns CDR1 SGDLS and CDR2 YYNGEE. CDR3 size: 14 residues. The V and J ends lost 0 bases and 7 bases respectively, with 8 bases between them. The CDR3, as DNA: TGTGCCAGCAGCGTAGTAGGAGCGAATTCACCCCTCCACTTT. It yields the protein CASSVVGANSPLHF.

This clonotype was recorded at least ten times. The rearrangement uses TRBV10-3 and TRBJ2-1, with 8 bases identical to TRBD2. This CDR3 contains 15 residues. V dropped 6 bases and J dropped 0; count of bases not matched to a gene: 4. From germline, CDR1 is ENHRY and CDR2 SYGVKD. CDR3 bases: TGTGCCATCAGGGAGCGGGAGAGCTCCTACAATGAGCAGTTCTTC. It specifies CAIRERESSYNEQFF.

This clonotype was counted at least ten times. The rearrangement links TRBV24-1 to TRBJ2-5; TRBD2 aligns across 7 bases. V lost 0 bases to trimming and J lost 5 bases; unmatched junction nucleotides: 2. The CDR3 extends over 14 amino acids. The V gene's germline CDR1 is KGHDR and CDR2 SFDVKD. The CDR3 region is CATSDLEGGETQYF. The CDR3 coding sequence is TGTGCCACCAGTGATTTGGAGGGAGGGGAGACCCAGTACTTC.

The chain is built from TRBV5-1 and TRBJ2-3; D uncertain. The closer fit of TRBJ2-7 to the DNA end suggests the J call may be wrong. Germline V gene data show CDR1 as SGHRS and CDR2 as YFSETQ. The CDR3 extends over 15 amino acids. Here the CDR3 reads CASSLVLGPYNEQYF. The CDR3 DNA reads TGCGCCAGCAGCTTGGTTCTAGGGCCCTACAATGAGCAGTACTTC.

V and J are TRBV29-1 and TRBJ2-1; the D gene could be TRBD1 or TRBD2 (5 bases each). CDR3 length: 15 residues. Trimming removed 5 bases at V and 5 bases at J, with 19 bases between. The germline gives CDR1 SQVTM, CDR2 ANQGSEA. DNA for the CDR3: TGCAGCGTTCCCGGGACCGCGGTGCTCCACAATGAGCAGTTCTTC. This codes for CSVPGTAVLHNEQFF.

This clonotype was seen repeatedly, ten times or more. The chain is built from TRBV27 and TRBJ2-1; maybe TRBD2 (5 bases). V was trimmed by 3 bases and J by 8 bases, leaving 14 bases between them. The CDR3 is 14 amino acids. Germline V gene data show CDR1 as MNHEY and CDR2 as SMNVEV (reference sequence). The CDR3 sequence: CASSFLRGGDEQFF. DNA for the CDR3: TGTGCCAGCAGTTTTCTACGGGGTGGAGATGAGCAGTTCTTC.